The present T cell receptor (beta chain) was sequenced within a study of OX40 agonist ivuxolimab in advanced cancers. This clone was seen many times. The method was immunoSEQ multiplex PCR; TCRdb's version includes in-frame clones alone and lacks a portion of them. The table records about 50,000 clones, 75% to 85% of them present only once. The source is an adult with an advanced solid tumor such as melanoma, head and neck, liver or kidney cancer. The specimen was CD4+ or CD8+ T cells sorted from blood, collected in a trial of the OX40 agonist ivuxolimab.

The CDR3 reads CASSQGIDQPQHF. The CDR3 nucleotides read TGTGCCAGCAGCCAGGGAATTGATCAGCCCCAGCATTTT. The chain joins TRBV11-2 to TRBJ1-5; D is possibly TRBD1 (5 bases). The CDR3 is made up of 13 amino acids. The V end lost 5 bases, the J end lost 5 bases, and 10 bases lay between the germline ends. Germline V gene sequence: CDR1 SGHAT, CDR2 FQNNGV. Full variable domain (outside the CDR3, taken from reference TRBV11-2 and TRBJ1-5): EAGVAQSPRYKIIEKRQSVAFWCNPISGHATLYWYQQILGQGPKLLIQFQNNGVVDDSQLPKDRFSAERLKGVDSTLKIQPAKLEDSAVYLCASSQGIDQPQHFGDGTRLSIL.